These T cell receptor beta chains were read from a single sample in a study of OX40 agonist ivuxolimab in advanced cancers. Sequencing used immunoSEQ multiplex PCR; TCRdb keeps in-frame clones, though not all of them. The sample has over 80,000 clones, 70% to 85% seen once; the top ten hold about 5.5%. The sequenced sample was CD4+ or CD8+ T cells sorted from blood, obtained in a trial of the OX40 agonist ivuxolimab. These TCRs come from an adult with an advanced solid tumor such as melanoma, head and neck, liver or kidney cancer. The CDR3 runs from the conserved cysteine through the conserved F or W. D genes are given only for firm matches.

D gene,J gene,V gene,CDR3 protein
.,TRBJ2-4,TRBV7-2,CASSLAQGNIQYF
.,TRBJ1-1,TRBV6-5,CASSYGRDSEAFF
.,TRBJ2-7,TRBV12-5,CASGLSGAYEQYF
.,TRBJ1-3,TRBV4-3,CASSQGTGFSGNTIYF
.,TRBJ2-3,TRBV15,CATGLTGPQDTQYF
.,TRBJ1-3,TRBV6-1,CASSAGPASGNTIYF
TRBD1,TRBJ2-1,TRBV7-9,CASRGQGWDNEQFF
.,TRBJ2-3,TRBV5-1,CASSFGGGAPDTQYF
.,TRBJ1-1,TRBV13,CASSLGGINTEAFF
TRBD2,TRBJ2-1,TRBV5-1,CASSRGLAGGDNEQFF
.,TRBJ1-2,TRBV6-5,CASGGSNFHNYGYTF
.,TRBJ2-7,TRBV19,CASTLRPRGSEQYF
.,TRBJ2-3,TRBV10-3,CAIGQEADTQYF
TRBD1,TRBJ1-6,TRBV2,CASRDRVDSPLHF
.,TRBJ1-1,TRBV10-1,CASSDRGLGDPEAFF
TRBD1,TRBJ2-7,TRBV6-5,CASSDRGPYEQYF
.,TRBJ1-1,TRBV6-1,CASSDHGNTEAFF
TRBD2,TRBJ2-2,TRBV5-1,CASSTSGSSSTGELFF
.,TRBJ1-2,TRBV5-4,CASSQDRRTDYGYTF
.,TRBJ2-2,TRBV19,CASSIAGTGELFF
.,TRBJ2-1,TRBV5-1,CASSLAVGVPYNEQFF
.,TRBJ1-2,TRBV7-9,CASSLGGTYGYTF
TRBD1,TRBJ2-7,TRBV27,CASPPATGGGEQYF
TRBD2,TRBJ2-7,TRBV19,CASSIGLATYERYF
.,TRBJ2-7,TRBV30,CAWSKETAGF
.,TRBJ1-1,TRBV25-1,CASTHDRRSTEAFF
.,TRBJ2-7,TRBV18,CASSPSGPGPYEQYF
.,TRBJ2-3,TRBV5-4,CASSLERRDTQYF
.,TRBJ1-1,TRBV6-5,CASSTRGTEAFF
.,TRBJ2-1,TRBV10-3,CATLLSLAYNEQFF
TRBD1,TRBJ2-1,TRBV7-9,CASSPGTGNNEQFF
TRBD2,TRBJ2-1,TRBV30,CAWSVPVAGERNEQFF
.,TRBJ2-3,TRBV7-3,CASSRDSRGPTDTQYF
TRBD2,TRBJ2-7,TRBV11-2,CASSPHSGRGYEQYF
.,TRBJ2-7,TRBV25-1,CASSGFGPKGSYEQYF
TRBD1,TRBJ2-5,TRBV9,CASSVDRGVEETQYF
.,TRBJ2-7,TRBV5-6,CASSLVDTLSYEQYF
.,TRBJ1-5,TRBV27,CASSWGGNQPQHF
TRBD1,TRBJ1-1,TRBV6-6,CASSRRTGGTEAFF
.,TRBJ1-4,TRBV10-3,CASGGLGREKLFF
TRBD2,TRBJ2-3,TRBV10-3,CAISEIAGGPVDTQYF
.,TRBJ1-2,TRBV2,CASTERRGLGGYTF
.,TRBJ2-1,TRBV5-4,CASSLGAAGSYNEQFF
TRBD2,TRBJ2-3,TRBV11-2,CASTSGLAGAPDTQYF
.,TRBJ2-7,TRBV6-5,CASSSPRLRTYEQYF
.,TRBJ2-5,TRBV5-1,CASRPGTDVLVETQYF
.,TRBJ1-5,TRBV6-6,CASWMGDVNNQPQHF
.,TRBJ2-1,TRBV29-1,CSVEGTSSEQFF
.,TRBJ2-1,TRBV30,CAWTAQGYAGNEQFF
.,TRBJ2-3,TRBV2,CASGPSGDTQYF
.,TRBJ2-7,TRBV5-6,CASSPESSYEQYF
TRBD2,TRBJ2-1,TRBV10-2,CASSEGLAGTRFF
TRBD2,TRBJ2-3,TRBV4-3,CASSQDSPSGGLADTQYF
.,TRBJ2-7,TRBV19,CASSMAWDSYEQYF
.,TRBJ1-5,TRBV19,CASSISGDQPQHF